This T cell receptor (beta chain) was sequenced during a study of blood T cell repertoires in COVID-19. Study-level information: PBMCs, B-cell-depleted T cells, or T cells provided the cDNA or gDNA that made up the material.

Authors' data handling: Estimated nucleated cell counts came from reference gene primer amplification. Only in-frame clones appear in the TCRdb table, and some are missing; sequencing was by immunoSEQ multiplex PCR. V, J and clone size were drawn from that table, and D and trimming were deduced from the DNA. Found here are over 120,000 clones, more than 75% of them singletons; the top ten hold 4.5% to 5.5%. The V end lost 9 bases, the J end lost 3 bases, and 11 bases lay between the germline ends. CDR3 length: 12 amino acids. Germline lookup yields CDR1 SNHLY and CDR2 FYNNEI. The chain couples TRBV2 to TRBJ1-2; no definite D call. The sample comprised peripheral blood. This TCR derives from a human donor in a cohort sampled during active COVID-19. As DNA, the CDR3 is TGTGCCAGTCTCGAGGGCTACTATGGCTACACCTTC. Its protein product is CASLEGYYGYTF.